This TCR beta chain is from a study of blood T cell repertoires in COVID-19. The V and J ends lost 2 bases and 0 bases respectively, with 4 bases between them. This CDR3 region has 13 residues. Germline lookup yields CDR1 MDHEN and CDR2 SYDVKM. All enrollees were roughly 18 to 89 years old and from roughly 26 US areas. In the authors' workflow: Amplification of reference gene primers was used by the study to estimate nucleated cell counts. Some clones are missing from TCRdb's copy, which holds only in-frame ones; the method was immunoSEQ multiplex PCR. That table gives V, J and clone size, and the DNA gave D and trimming. Of 200,000 to 250,000 clones listed, 85% to 90% are singletons.

Sequenced material: PBMCs or T cells enriched from blood (not recorded which). The rearrangement uses TRBV28 and TRBJ1-2; no reliable D call. This TCR was recovered from a woman in her forties or fifties in a cohort exposed to, infected with or recovered from COVID-19 (not recorded which). The CDR3, as DNA: TGTGCCAGCAGTTTAAGCCCTAACTATGGCTACACCTTC. Protein: CASSLSPNYGYTF.